This paragraph reports one TCR beta chain. What it binds is not known. V dropped 1 base and J dropped 4 bases, with 13 bases sitting between them. There are 15 residues in the CDR3. Germline V gene data show CDR1 as MGHRA and CDR2 as YSYEKL. The entry originates in a study of a mutant IDH1 vaccine in newly diagnosed glioma. Specified time point: week 47, end of study. A 20-mer mutant IDH1 peptide at 300 ug was injected subcutaneously with topical imiquimod. TCRdb keeps only in-frame clones here, not all; method: immunoSEQ multiplex PCR. The table shows approximately 60,000 clones, with roughly four fifths occurring only once.

The clonotype was recovered from a woman between 45 and 65 years old with glioma. The V call is TRBV4-1, the J call TRBJ2-5, with D tentatively TRBD1 (6 bases). Sequenced material: PBMCs, taken from a glioma patient whose treatment included an IDH1 peptide vaccine. CDR3 amino acids: CASSQGPGDRETQYF. CDR3 DNA: TGCGCCAGCAGCCAAGGGCCAGGGGATCGAGAGACCCAGTACTTC.